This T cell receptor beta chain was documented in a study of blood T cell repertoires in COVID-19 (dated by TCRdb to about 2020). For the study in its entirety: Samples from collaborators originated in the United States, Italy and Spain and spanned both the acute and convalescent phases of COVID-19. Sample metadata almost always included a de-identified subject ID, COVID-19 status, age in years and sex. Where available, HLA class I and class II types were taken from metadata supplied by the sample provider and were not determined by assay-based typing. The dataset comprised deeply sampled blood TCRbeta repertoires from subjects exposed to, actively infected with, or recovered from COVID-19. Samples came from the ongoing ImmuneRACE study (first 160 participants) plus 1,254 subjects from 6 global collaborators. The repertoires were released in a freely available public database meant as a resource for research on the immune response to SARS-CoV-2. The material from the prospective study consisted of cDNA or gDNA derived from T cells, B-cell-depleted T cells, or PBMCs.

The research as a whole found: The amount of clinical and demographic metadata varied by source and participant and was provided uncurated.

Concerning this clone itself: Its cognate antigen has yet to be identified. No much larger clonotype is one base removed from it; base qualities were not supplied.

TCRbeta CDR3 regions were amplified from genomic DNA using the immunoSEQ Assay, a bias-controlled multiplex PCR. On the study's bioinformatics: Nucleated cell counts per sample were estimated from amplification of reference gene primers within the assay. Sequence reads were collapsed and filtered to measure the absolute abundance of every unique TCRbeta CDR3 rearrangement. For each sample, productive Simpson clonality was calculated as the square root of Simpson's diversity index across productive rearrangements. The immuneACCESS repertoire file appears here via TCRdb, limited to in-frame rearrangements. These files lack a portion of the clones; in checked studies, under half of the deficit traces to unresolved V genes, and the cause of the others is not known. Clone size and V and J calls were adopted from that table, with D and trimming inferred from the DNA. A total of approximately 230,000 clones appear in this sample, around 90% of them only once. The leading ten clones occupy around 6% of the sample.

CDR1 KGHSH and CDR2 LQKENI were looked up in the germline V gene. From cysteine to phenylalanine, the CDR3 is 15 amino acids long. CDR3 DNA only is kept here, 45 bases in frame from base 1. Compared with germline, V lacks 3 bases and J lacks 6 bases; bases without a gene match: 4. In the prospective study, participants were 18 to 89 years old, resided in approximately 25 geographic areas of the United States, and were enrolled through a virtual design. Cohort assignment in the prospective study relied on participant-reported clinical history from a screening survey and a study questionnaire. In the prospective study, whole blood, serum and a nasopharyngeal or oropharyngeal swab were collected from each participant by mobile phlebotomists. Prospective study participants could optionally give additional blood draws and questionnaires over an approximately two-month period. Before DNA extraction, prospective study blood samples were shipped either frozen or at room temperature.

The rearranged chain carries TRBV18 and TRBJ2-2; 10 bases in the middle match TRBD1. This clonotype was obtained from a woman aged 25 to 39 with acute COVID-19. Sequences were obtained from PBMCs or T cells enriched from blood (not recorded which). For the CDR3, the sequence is CASSPRQGAAGELFF. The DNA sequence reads TGTGCCAGCTCACCGAGACAGGGGGCGGCCGGGGAGCTGTTTTTT.